Listed below are T cell receptor beta chains from one sample, sequenced in a study of blood T cell repertoires in COVID-19. Sequencing was performed with immunoSEQ multiplex PCR; in TCRdb, only in-frame clones are kept and a portion is missing. The repertoire holds over 200,000 clones, with 82% as singletons. Sequences were obtained from peripheral blood. The receptors were sampled from a woman aged 40 to 49 with acute or convalescent COVID-19. Each CDR3 is given with its conserved first and last residue. A D gene is named only where the DNA matches it firmly. Clone size is stated in some rows and not others, as once, few, many or a class when expanded.

size	V	J	D	DNA	CDR3
.	TRBV19	TRBJ2-3	TRBD1	TGTGCCAGTAGTATGATGTCCGGGACAGGGCGGACAGATACGCAGTATTTT	CASSMMSGTGRTDTQYF
.	TRBV10-3	TRBJ1-2	.	TGTGCCACAACGGCTTTAGAGAGGGACTATGGCTACACCTTC	CATTALERDYGYTF
.	TRBV19	TRBJ2-3	.	TGTGCCAGTAGTATAGCAGGGGCCGGCGCAGATACGCAGTATTTT	CASSIAGAGADTQYF
.	TRBV20-1	TRBJ2-7	TRBD2	TGCAGTGCTAGTGGACTAGCGGGAGGGCCGGGCGAGCAGTACTTC	CSASGLAGGPGEQYF
many	TRBV7-8	TRBJ2-7	.	TGTGCCAGCAGCTTTGCCTTCAGGGAAACCTCCTACGAGCAGTACTTC	CASSFAFRETSYEQYF
.	TRBV5-1	TRBJ1-2	.	TGCGCCAGCAGTTTCGAGGGATATGGCTACACCTTC	CASSFEGYGYTF
.	TRBV19	TRBJ1-5	TRBD1	TGTGCCAGTAGTATAACAGGGGGATACCAGCCCCAGCATTTT	CASSITGGYQPQHF
.	TRBV12-3/TRBV12-4	TRBJ1-2	TRBD1	TGTGCCAGCAGTTGGGACAGGGGGGACGGCTACACCTTC	CASSWDRGDGYTF
.	TRBV30	TRBJ1-2	.	TGTGCCTGGAGTGAGGGTAGGGGGGGGTATGGCTACACCTTC	CAWSEGRGGYGYTF
.	TRBV10-3	TRBJ2-3	.	TGTGCCATCACACCCGGGGAGACAGATACGCAGTATTTT	CAITPGETDTQYF
.	TRBV23-1	TRBJ1-4	.	TGCGCCAGCATTCCCGGGGTTGGTGAAAAACTGTTTTTT	CASIPGVGEKLFF
.	TRBV6-6	TRBJ2-2	TRBD2	TGTGCCAGCAGAGTAGCGGGAGGGACGAACACCGGGGAGCTGTTTTTT	CASRVAGGTNTGELFF
few	TRBV7-9	TRBJ2-5	.	TGTGCCAGCAGCCCGGCGGGACGGGTAGAGACCCAGTACTTC	CASSPAGRVETQYF
once	TRBV24-1	TRBJ1-2	.	TGTGCCACCAGTGATTTACAGGGTTATGGCTACACCTTC	CATSDLQGYGYTF
.	TRBV19	TRBJ2-3	TRBD2	TGTGCCAGTAGTATTGGGGCTAGCGGAACCACAGATACGCAGTATTTT	CASSIGASGTTDTQYF
.	TRBV4-2	TRBJ2-5	TRBD2	TGTGCCAGCAGCCCAAGACTAGCGGGAGGGCCCGAGACCCAGTACTTC	CASSPRLAGGPETQYF
.	TRBV6-5	TRBJ1-5	TRBD1	TGTGCCAGCAGGGACCGGACAGGGGTCGATCAGCCCCAGCATTTT	CASRDRTGVDQPQHF
.	TRBV11-2	TRBJ2-1	TRBD2	TGTGCCAGCAGCGAAGGTCGAGCGGGGGTTTTTCGGAATGAGCAGTTCTTC	CASSEGRAGVFRNEQFF
.	TRBV29-1	TRBJ2-7	TRBD1	TGCAGCGTTGAAGCCCGGGACAGGGGGATCGAGCAGTACTTC	CSVEARDRGIEQYF
.	TRBV10-2	TRBJ1-2	.	TGCGCCAGCAGTGACTCCGTGGAGAACTATGGCTACACCTTC	CASSDSVENYGYTF
.	TRBV29-1	TRBJ2-1	TRBD2	TGCAGCGTAGTCAGGGGCCTAGCGGGAGGGCACTTCAATGAGCAGTTCTTC	CSVVRGLAGGHFNEQFF
.	TRBV3-1/TRBV3-2	TRBJ2-5	.	TGTGCCAGCAGCCCCCGGGCGGGGAACCAAGAGACCCAGTACTTC	CASSPRAGNQETQYF
.	TRBV5-1	TRBJ1-6	.	TGCGCCAGCAGCTTGGTTTCGCGCAATTCACCCCTCCACTTT	CASSLVSRNSPLHF
.	TRBV6-5	TRBJ2-7	.	TGTGCCTCGCGGGACCTATACTACGAGCAGTACTTC	CASRDLYYEQYF
.	TRBV11-2	TRBJ2-1	.	TGTGCCAGCAGCTTAGTTCAGGGGATAAGAGGCAATGAGCAGTTCTTC	CASSLVQGIRGNEQFF
.	TRBV3-1/TRBV3-2	TRBJ2-7	TRBD1	TGTGCCAGCAGCCCACGGGACAGGGGGCATCGCGAGCAGTACTTC	CASSPRDRGHREQYF
.	TRBV5-1	TRBJ2-3	.	TGCGCCAGCAGCTTGGCCAAGGAGTGGCCCTCCACAGATACGCAGTATTTT	CASSLAKEWPSTDTQYF
.	TRBV4-1	TRBJ1-1	TRBD1	TGCGCCAGCGCAAACACGGGACAGGGGGCGGGTAGCACTGAAGCTTTCTTT	CASANTGQGAGSTEAFF
few	TRBV7-9	TRBJ2-7	.	TGTGCCAGCAGCTTAGACACAGGCATCCTCTACGAGCAGTACTTC	CASSLDTGILYEQYF
.	TRBV27	TRBJ2-3	TRBD2	TGTGCCAGCAGTCCCCTCCTAGCGGGCGGAACAGATACGCAGTATTTT	CASSPLLAGGTDTQYF
.	TRBV29-1	TRBJ2-7	TRBD1	TGCAGCGTTGAGGCCGGGACAGCAGATCACGAGCAGTACTTC	CSVEAGTADHEQYF
once	TRBV5-5	TRBJ2-7	.	TGTGCCAGCAGCTTCGTAAAGGGGGCGGGGGAGCAGTACTTC	CASSFVKGAGEQYF
.	TRBV3-1/TRBV3-2	TRBJ1-1	TRBD1	TGTGCCAGCAGCGTGACCGGGACAGGAGCAGGCGCTTTCTTT	CASSVTGTGAGAFF
.	TRBV7-2	TRBJ2-7	TRBD2	TGTGCCAGCACCCTAGTAGGGACTAGCGGCTACGAGCAGTACTTC	CASTLVGTSGYEQYF
once	TRBV29-1	TRBJ2-2	.	TGCAGCGTTGATCAGGGGTCGAACACCGGGGAGCTGTTTTTT	CSVDQGSNTGELFF
.	TRBV29-1	TRBJ2-1	.	TGCAGCGTTGTAACAGGGCAAGAGCAGTTCTTC	CSVVTGQEQFF
.	TRBV2	TRBJ2-7	.	TGTGCCAGCAGATTGGACACCTACGAGCAGTACTTC	CASRLDTYEQYF
.	TRBV15	TRBJ2-1	TRBD1	TGTGCCACCAGCGGAGCAGGGGCAGGGGGCAATGAGCAGTTCTTC	CATSGAGAGGNEQFF
once	TRBV10-2	TRBJ2-3	TRBD2	TGCGCCAGCAGTGAGGACCCTTATAGCGGGGGACTAGGAGATACGCAGTATTTT	CASSEDPYSGGLGDTQYF
.	TRBV7-6	TRBJ2-1	TRBD2	TGTGCCAGCAGCTTAGATGGCGGGGGGGCCCCGGATGAGCAGTTCTTC	CASSLDGGGAPDEQFF
.	TRBV9	TRBJ2-3	TRBD2	TGTGCCAGCAGCGTAGGTGCGGGAGGGGCAGATACGCAGTATTTT	CASSVGAGGADTQYF
.	TRBV20-1	TRBJ1-5	.	TGCAGTGCTAGTCGGAGCAATCAGCCCCAGCATTTT	CSASRSNQPQHF
.	TRBV7-6	TRBJ2-7	TRBD1	TGTGCCAGCAGCTTAGAGACCAGGGGGCCCTACGAGCAGTACTTC	CASSLETRGPYEQYF
few	TRBV19	TRBJ2-2	TRBD1	TGTGCCAGTAGTATAGAACAGGGGTCCGGGGAGCTGTTTTTT	CASSIEQGSGELFF
.	TRBV5-1	TRBJ2-1	TRBD2	TGCGCCAGCAGCCCACAGAGGAGCGGGGGGGCCTTGGGAAATGAGCAGTTCTTC	CASSPQRSGGALGNEQFF
.	TRBV11-2	TRBJ2-2	TRBD2	TGTGCCAGCAGCTTCGGACTAGCGGCCACCGGGGAGCTGTTTTTT	CASSFGLAATGELFF
.	TRBV19	TRBJ2-2	.	TGTGCCAGTGATACAGGGCGGATCACCGGGGAGCTGTTTTTT	CASDTGRITGELFF
once	TRBV27	TRBJ2-7	TRBD1	TGTGCCAGCAGTCCAGGGACAGGGACCTACTTC	CASSPGTGTYF
.	TRBV3-1/TRBV3-2	TRBJ2-7	.	TGTGCCAGCAGCCAAGGAGCTCCCGAGCAGTACTTC	CASSQGAPEQYF
.	TRBV10-2	TRBJ2-3	TRBD2	TGCGCCATCACTAGCGGGAGTGCCTCCGCGCAGTATTTT	CAITSGSASAQYF
.	TRBV3-1/TRBV3-2	TRBJ2-3	.	TGTGCCAGCAGCCCAAGGACTACCCGCACAGATACGCAGTATTTT	CASSPRTTRTDTQYF
.	TRBV14	TRBJ2-7	.	TGTGCCAGCAGCTACGGGGGGCACGAGCAGTACTTC	CASSYGGHEQYF
.	TRBV27	TRBJ1-5	.	TGTGCCAGCAGTCTTGACAGATTTCAGCCCCAGCATTTT	CASSLDRFQPQHF